The 4 T cell receptor beta chains presented below share a single source sample, sequenced in a study of shared clonotypes between healthy human individuals. Assay used: immunoSEQ multiplex PCR; TCRdb lists only in-frame clones, some missing. The sample has 2 million to 3 million clones, approximately 93% seen once. Sequencing used naive CD4+ T cells from PBMCs. Subset described: CD45RA+ positively selected. The receptors come from a man aged 18 to 35 in good health. Some clones in this sample may be carry-over from other donors' samples.

This rearrangement joins TRBV5-1 to TRBJ1-2, with a tentative D call TRBD1 (6 bases). The CDR3 runs 13 residues. Looked up from germline, CDR1 is SGHRS and CDR2 is YFSETQ. Deletions cut 4 bases from V and 5 bases from J, with 12 bases between. The DNA for the CDR3 is TGCGCCAGCAGCATACAGGGTCAATATGGCTACACCTTC. Residues: CASSIQGQYGYTF.

The V call is TRBV9, the J call TRBJ2-1; 7 bases match TRBD2. Germline V gene lookup returns CDR1 SGDLS and CDR2 YYNGEE. This CDR3 has 16 amino acids. V gave up 0 bases and J gave up 4 bases; unmatched junction bases: 7. CDR3 loop: CASSVDGAGLYNEQFF. The CDR3 nucleotides are TGTGCCAGCAGCGTAGATGGAGCGGGATTGTACAATGAGCAGTTCTTC. The full variable domain, completed using reference TRBV9 and TRBJ2-1, is DSGVTQTPKHLITATGQRVTLRCSPRSGDLSVYWYQQSLDQGLQFLIQYYNGEERAKGNILERFSAQQFPDLHSELNLSSLELGDSALYFCASSVDGAGLYNEQFFGPGTRLTVL.

The chain is built from TRBV11-2 and TRBJ2-3; 11 nucleotides align to TRBD2. Germline V gene data show CDR1 as SGHAT and CDR2 as FQNNGV. CDR3 length equals 16 residues. J lost 1 base, V lost 5 bases, and 5 bases had no gene match. The CDR3 sequence: CASSQLLAGGTDTQYF. Here the CDR3 DNA reads TGTGCCAGCAGCCAACTACTAGCGGGAGGCACAGATACGCAGTATTTT.

J is TRBJ1-2 and V is TRBV5-5; a weak D match, TRBD1 (5 bases). The V gene lost 4 bases and the J gene lost 2 bases, with 6 bases spanning the gap. The CDR3 extends over 12 amino acids. Germline V gene data show CDR1 as SGHKS and CDR2 as YYEKEE (reference sequence). The DNA for the CDR3 is TGTGCCAGCAGCCGACAGAACTATGGCTACACCTTC. Protein: CASSRQNYGYTF.